This T cell receptor beta chain came from a study of shared clonotypes between healthy human individuals. At the level of the study: Each donor contributed plates that comprised three CD4 naive, three CD4 memory, two CD8 naive and one CD8 memory.

TCRdb's copy holds only in-frame clones and misses some; the assay was immunoSEQ multiplex PCR. The sample has 1 million to 1.2 million clones; about 72% are singletons. Looked up from germline, CDR1 is LNHNV and CDR2 is YYDKDF (reference sequence). Trimming removed 1 base at V and 7 bases at J, with 7 bases between. The CDR3 covers 12 residues. Sequenced input: memory CD4+ T cells from PBMCs. The subset here: CD45RA-negative fraction. This receptor was obtained from a man younger than 30 in good health. Some clones in this sample may be carry-over from other donors' samples. This chain links TRBV15 with TRBJ1-2; D uncertain. The CDR3 DNA is TGTGCCACCAGCAGAGCCTCGCCTGGCTACACCTTC. It encodes CATSRASPGYTF.